Included here is one T cell receptor (beta chain) sequence, with context. Germline V CDR1 and CDR2: SEHNR, FQNEAQ (reference sequence). The V end lost 1 base, the J end lost 9 bases, and 12 bases lay between the germline ends. The CDR3 spans 13 residues. The sample belongs to a study of control samples from healthy donors and cancer patients. The assay was immunoSEQ multiplex PCR, and TCRdb's table has in-frame clones only and misses some. In the table there are some 150,000 clones, 91% of which are singletons. The gene calls are TRBV7-9 and TRBJ1-1, with D perhaps TRBD1 (6 bases). Sequenced sample: blood. The receptor was derived from a woman in her thirties in good health. CDR3 nucleotide sequence: TGTGCCAGCAGCTTAGATTACAGGGTCCAAGCTTTCTTT. Its protein product is CASSLDYRVQAFF.